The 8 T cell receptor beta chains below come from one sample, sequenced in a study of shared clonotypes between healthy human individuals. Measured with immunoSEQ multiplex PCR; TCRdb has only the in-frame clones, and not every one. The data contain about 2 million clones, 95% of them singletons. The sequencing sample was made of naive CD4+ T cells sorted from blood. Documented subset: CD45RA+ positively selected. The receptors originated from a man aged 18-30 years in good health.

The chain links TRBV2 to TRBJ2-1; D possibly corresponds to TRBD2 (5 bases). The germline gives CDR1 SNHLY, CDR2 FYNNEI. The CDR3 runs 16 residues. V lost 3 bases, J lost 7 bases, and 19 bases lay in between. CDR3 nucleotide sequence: TGTGCCAGCAGTGAGCGGAGGTCTCCTTCTGGGAATGAGCAGTTCTTC. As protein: CASSERRSPSGNEQFF.

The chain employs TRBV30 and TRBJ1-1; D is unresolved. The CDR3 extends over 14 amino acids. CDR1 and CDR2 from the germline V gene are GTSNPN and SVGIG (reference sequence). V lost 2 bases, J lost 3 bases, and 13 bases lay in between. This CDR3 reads CAWSLRGGDTEAFF. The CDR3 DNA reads TGTGCCTGGAGTCTGCGGGGAGGAGACACTGAAGCTTTCTTT.

CDR3 bases: TGTGCCAGCAGCGGACAGGGCAATCAGCCCCAGCATTTT. Amino acids: CASSGQGNQPQHF. The V call is TRBV7-9, the J call TRBJ1-5; TRBD1 aligns across 7 bases. The J segment lost 2 bases and the V segment lost 5 bases, leaving 0 bases of the junction unmatched. Germline loops: CDR1 SEHNR, CDR2 FQNEAQ (reference sequence). The CDR3 has 13 amino acids.

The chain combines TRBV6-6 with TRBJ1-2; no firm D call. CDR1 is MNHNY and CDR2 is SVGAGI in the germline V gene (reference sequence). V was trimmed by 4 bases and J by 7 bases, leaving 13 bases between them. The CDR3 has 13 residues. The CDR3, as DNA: TGTGCCAGCAGTTCAAATGTACGTGGTGGCTACACCTTC. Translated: CASSSNVRGGYTF.

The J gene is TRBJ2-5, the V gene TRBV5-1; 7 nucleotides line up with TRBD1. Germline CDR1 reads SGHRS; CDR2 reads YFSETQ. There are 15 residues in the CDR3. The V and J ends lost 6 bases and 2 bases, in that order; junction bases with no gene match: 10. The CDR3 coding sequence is TGCGCCAGCAACTCCCGGGACAGCATACAAGAGACCCAGTACTTC. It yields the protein CASNSRDSIQETQYF.

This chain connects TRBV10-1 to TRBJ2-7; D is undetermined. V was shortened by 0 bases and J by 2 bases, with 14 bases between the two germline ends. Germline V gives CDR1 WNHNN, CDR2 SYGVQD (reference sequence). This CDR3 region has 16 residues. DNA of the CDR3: TGCGCCAGCAGTGAGTCGATAGGGCAGAAGACCTACGAGCAGTACTTC. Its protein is CASSESIGQKTYEQYF.

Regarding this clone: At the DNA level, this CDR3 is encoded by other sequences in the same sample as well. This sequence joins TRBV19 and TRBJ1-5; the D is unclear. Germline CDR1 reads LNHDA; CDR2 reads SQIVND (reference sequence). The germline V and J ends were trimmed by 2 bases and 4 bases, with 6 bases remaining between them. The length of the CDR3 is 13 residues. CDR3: CASSIRGNQPQHF. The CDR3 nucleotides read TGTGCCAGTAGTATACGGGGAAATCAGCCCCAGCATTTT.

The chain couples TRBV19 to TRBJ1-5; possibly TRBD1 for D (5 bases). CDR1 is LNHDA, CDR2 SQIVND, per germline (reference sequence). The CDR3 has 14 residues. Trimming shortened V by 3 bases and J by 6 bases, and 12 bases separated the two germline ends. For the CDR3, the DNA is TGTGCCAGTAGTATTGAGGGGCTGGGTCAGCCCCAGCATTTT. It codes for CASSIEGLGQPQHF.